This T cell receptor beta chain was documented in a study of blood T cell repertoires in COVID-19. At the level of the study: Samples taken during acute and convalescent COVID-19 were collected in the United States, Italy and Spain.

The CDR3 covers 14 residues. V was clipped by 8 bases and J by 1 base, with 14 bases between them. Germline CDR1 and CDR2: LNHDA and SQIVND (reference sequence). Measured with immunoSEQ multiplex PCR; TCRdb has only the in-frame clones, and not every one. The sample shows a few hundred thousand clones, about 86% of them seen only once. This clonotype was sampled from a man aged 50 to 60 with active or convalescent COVID-19. Sequencing was done on a sample of peripheral blood. The chain combines TRBV19 with TRBJ1-1, with D possibly being TRBD1 (6 bases). CDR3 nucleotide sequence: TGTGCCAGTGCTGCTGCCAGGGGGAACACTGAAGCTTTCTTT. It codes for CASAAARGNTEAFF.